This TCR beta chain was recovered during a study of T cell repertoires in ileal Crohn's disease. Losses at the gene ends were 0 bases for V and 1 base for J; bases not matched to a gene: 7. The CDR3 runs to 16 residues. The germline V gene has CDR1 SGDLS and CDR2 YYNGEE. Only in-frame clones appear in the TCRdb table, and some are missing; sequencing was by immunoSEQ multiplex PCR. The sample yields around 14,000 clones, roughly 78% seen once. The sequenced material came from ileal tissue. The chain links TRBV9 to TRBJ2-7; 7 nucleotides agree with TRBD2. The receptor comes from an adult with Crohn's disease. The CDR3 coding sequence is TGTGCCAGCAGCGTAGGAGTGGCTAGCGGATCCTACGAGCAGTACTTC. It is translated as CASSVGVASGSYEQYF.